Following are 17 T cell receptor beta chains from one sample sequenced in a study of diagnostic markers for celiac disease. TCRdb reprocessed the reads and keeps a single row for each CDR3 protein, giving no DNA. The sample data list approximately 1,500 distinct CDR3 sequences. Sequencing input: either unsorted cells or a sorted T cell fraction (not recorded which). Every receptor here comes from a human donor. This table probably holds off-target reads from a library built for another chain.

This chain connects TRBV28 to TRBJ1-4. In germline, CDR1 is MDHEN, CDR2 SYDVKM. CDR3 length: 14 residues. CDR3 sequence: CASSLDATNEKLFF.

J is TRBJ2-1 and V is TRBV20-1; absent DNA, TCRdb's TRBD1 call cannot be checked. This CDR3 spans 16 amino acids. Germline V gives CDR1 DFQATT, CDR2 SNEGSKA (reference sequence). The CDR3 here is CSARDVAGGTHNEQFF.

This clonotype counts as large by frequency. This chain connects TRBV27 to TRBJ2-1; TCRdb returns TRBD2, unconfirmable since there is no DNA. The CDR3 runs 14 residues. The germline gives CDR1 MNHEY, CDR2 SMNVEV (reference sequence). CDR3 region: CASSERPFYNEQFF.

The chain joins TRBV6-2 or TRBV6-3 to TRBJ1-5; the D gene TCRdb calls, TRBD1, cannot be checked with no DNA. The germline V gene has CDR1 MNHEY and CDR2 SVGEGT. The CDR3 extends over 12 amino acids. This CDR3 reads CASAGDSQTQHF.

This chain joins TRBV12-3 or TRBV12-4 and TRBJ2-3. CDR3 length equals 12 residues. This CDR3 reads CASSFSISTGYF.

The rearrangement links TRBV12-3 or TRBV12-4 to TRBJ2-2. This CDR3 region has 12 residues. CDR3 in amino acids: CASSLGTGELFF.

The chain recombines TRBV28 with TRBJ2-7; TCRdb's D call, TRBD1, is unchecked because there is no DNA. CDR1 MDHEN and CDR2 SYDVKM come from the germline V gene. The CDR3 contains 15 residues. This CDR3 reads CASSTAKGSPYEQYF.

V gene TRBV28 combines with J gene TRBJ1-2; TCRdb's D gene call, TRBD1, goes unchecked for lack of DNA. Germline V lookup: CDR1 MDHEN, CDR2 SYDVKM. This CDR3 is built from 15 residues. The CDR3 spells CASSRYEQGFDGYTF.

The V call is TRBV5-1, the J call TRBJ1-1; TCRdb's D gene call, TRBD1, goes unchecked for lack of DNA. Germline lookup yields CDR1 SGHRS and CDR2 YFSETQ. This CDR3 contains 16 residues. CDR3 in amino acids: CASSLSGTVTNTEAFF.

This clonotype ranks as medium-sized in terms of frequency. This sequence joins TRBV12-3 or TRBV12-4 and TRBJ1-1. The CDR3 is made up of 13 amino acids. CDR3 in amino acids: CASSPGLFLAAFF.

The J gene is TRBJ2-7, the V gene TRBV7-6. Looked up from germline, CDR1 is SGHVS and CDR2 is FNYEAQ. The CDR3 covers 13 residues. The CDR3 sequence is CASSLGPNYEQYF.

Its frequency marks this clonotype as large. This chain connects TRBV5-1 to TRBJ1-2. The CDR3 loop spans 13 amino acids. Germline CDR1 and CDR2: SGHRS and YFSETQ. The CDR3: CASSLDGYYGYTF.

V gene TRBV20-1 combines with J gene TRBJ2-3. Per germline, CDR1 DFQATT and CDR2 SNEGSKA (reference sequence). The CDR3 covers 11 residues. The chain's CDR3 is CSARTYDTQYF.

The rearrangement joins TRBV7-2 to TRBJ1-5; TCRdb selects TRBD1, and the lack of DNA leaves this call unchecked. The V gene's germline CDR1 is SGHTA and CDR2 FQGNSA. The CDR3 totals 16 residues. CDR3 in amino acids: CASSFTTGGSNQPQHF.

The chain has TRBV7-6 and TRBJ1-1; TCRdb's assignment of TRBD1 cannot be checked, as there is no DNA. CDR1 SGHVS and CDR2 FNYEAQ come from the germline V gene. The CDR3 is 17 amino acids. CDR3 loop: CASSLSKGGGASTEAFF.

The V and J genes are TRBV15 and TRBJ2-7; TCRdb's D call, TRBD2, is unchecked because there is no DNA. Germline CDR1 LNHNV, CDR2 YYDKDF (reference sequence). The CDR3 loop spans 16 amino acids. The CDR3: CATSARTSGTRIEQYF. The full variable domain, with the rest looked up from reference TRBV15 and TRBJ2-7, is DAMVIQNPRYQVTQFGKPVTLSCSQTLNHNVMYWYQQKSSQAPKLLFHYYDKDFNNEADTPDNFQSRRPNTSFCFLDIRSPGLGDTAMYLCATSARTSGTRIEQYFGPGTRLTVT.

The chain's CDR3 is CASSSGQGSTDTQYF. This chain uses TRBV12-3 or TRBV12-4 with TRBJ2-3; TCRdb proposes TRBD1, but this gene call is untestable without DNA. This CDR3 has 15 residues.